The next 27 T cell receptor gamma chains were all read from a single sample in a study of intestinal T cells in coeliac disease. TRG repertoires were amplified with LymphoTrack primers from roughly 0.2 ug of biopsy DNA. TCRdb reran clone calling via CATT on the multiplex PCR reads. Of over 350 gamma-chain clones listed, about half were seen once; the top ten hold about 33%. Under 13 formalin-fixed paraffin-embedded scrolls, each 5 µm thick, supplied each case's genomic DNA. Sequenced material: a duodenal biopsy. Receptors originate from a human donor with celiac disease.

The gene calls are TRGV3 and TRGJP2. Per the germline V gene, CDR1 is VTNTFY and CDR2 is YDVSTARD (reference sequence). The CDR3 runs to 15 residues. V was pared by 12 bases and J by 10 bases, with 23 bases of the junction left unmatched. The CDR3 DNA follows: TGTGCCCACCTGGGACGGGGGAGTTTGGGTTGGATCAAGACGTTT. Translated, it gives CAHLGRGSLGWIKTF.

This clone turned up a few times. The gene calls are TRGV10 and TRGJ1 or TRGJ2. TRGV10 qualifies as an ORF whose function is uncertain. The CDR3 is 14 residues long. V trimming: 11 bases; J trimming: 7 bases; junction bases outside the gene matches: 18. The CDR3 is CAALGPPRHYKKLF. The CDR3 DNA follows: TGTGCTGCGCTGGGACCCCCCAGGCACTATAAGAAACTCTTT.

The V gene is TRGV10, the J gene TRGJP1. TRGV10 qualifies as an ORF whose function is uncertain. The CDR3 extends over 13 amino acids. J was trimmed by 6 bases and V by 8 bases; bases with no gene match: 7. The CDR3 DNA reads as TGTGCTGCGTGGGATTCTCCTGGTTGGTTCAAGATATTT. It specifies CAAWDSPGWFKIF.

The chain couples TRGV3 to TRGJ1 or TRGJ2. The CDR3 extends over 13 amino acids. Per germline, CDR1 VTNTFY and CDR2 YDVSTARD (reference sequence). J lost 5 bases, V lost 10 bases, and 14 bases had no gene match. The CDR3 DNA is TGTGCCACTGGGACAGGCGCCAATTATAAGAAACTCTTT. This translates into CATGTGANYKKLF.

This rearrangement joins TRGV8 to TRGJ1 or TRGJ2. The V and J ends lost 6 bases and 12 bases, in that order; junction bases with no gene match: 5. Germline V gene sequence: CDR1 VENAVY, CDR2 YDSYNSRV. CDR3 length: 9 residues. DNA of the CDR3: TGTGCCACCTGGATTAGGAAACTCTTT. It encodes CATWIRKLF.

Notes on this clone: TCRdb lists the protein of a much larger clone for this DNA, which differs at residue 12, so this is likely a read error; the protein given here is translated from the DNA itself. V and J are TRGV2 and TRGJP2. Per germline, CDR1 EGSNGY and CDR2 YDSYNSKV. The CDR3 contains 17 residues. Here the CDR3 reads CATWDGQGDSSGWIKTF. The CDR3 DNA follows: TGTGCCACCTGGGACGGGCAAGGGGATAGTAGTGGTTGGATCAAGACGTTT.

In its sample, this clone was seen a few times. TCRdb lists the protein of a much larger clone for this DNA, which differs at residue 9, so this is likely a read error; the protein given here is translated from the DNA itself. The chain combines TRGV2 with TRGJP2. V shed 0 bases, J shed 0 bases, and the junction held 7 bases outside the gene matches. This CDR3 spans 17 amino acids. Germline lookup yields CDR1 EGSNGY and CDR2 YDSYNSKV. CDR3 sequence reads: CATWDGQGNSSDWIKTF. The CDR3 nucleotides read TGTGCCACCTGGGACGGGCAAGGGAATAGTAGTGATTGGATCAAGACGTTT.

The J gene was not called, though the V gene is TRGV11. TRGV11 is given ORF status, its function remaining uncertain. This CDR3 is built from 15 residues. The CDR3 loop reads CACLPPCLVIRSKTF. The CDR3 DNA sequence: TGTGCCTGCTTGCCCCCCTGTTTAGTGATTAGATCAAAGACGTTT.

This clone qualifies as hyperexpanded (1% or more). This chain joins TRGV4 and TRGJ1 or TRGJ2. The CDR3 covers 14 residues. V trimming: 3 bases; J trimming: 0 bases; junction bases outside the gene matches: 5. CDR1 EGSTGY and CDR2 YDSYTSSV come from the germline V gene. The CDR3 reads CATWDFRNYYKKLF. CDR3 coding DNA: TGTGCCACCTGGGATTTCAGGAATTATTATAAGAAACTCTTT.

The CDR3 here is CAPGMVYYKKLF. Here the CDR3 DNA reads TGTGCACCTGGGATGGTTTATTATAAGAAACTCTTT. This chain connects TRGV4 to TRGJ1 or TRGJ2. The CDR3 covers 12 residues. The germline CDR1 and CDR2 sequences are EGSTGY and YDSYTSSV.

By proportion, this clone is hyperexpanded. This chain connects TRGV8 to TRGJ1 or TRGJ2. Per germline, CDR1 VENAVY and CDR2 YDSYNSRV. The V gene end was trimmed by 3 bases and the J gene end by 0 bases; junction bases not matched to a gene: 17. CDR3 size: 18 residues. CDR3 sequence: CATWDQRLPPANYYKKLF. The CDR3 coding sequence is TGTGCCACCTGGGATCAACGACTTCCGCCCGCGAATTATTATAAGAAACTCTTT.

Comment on this clone: This DNA's translation differs at residue 9 from TCRdb's protein, which comes from a much larger clone; a read error is likely, and the protein shown is translated from the DNA. The chain links TRGV10 to TRGJP1. TRGV10 is an ORF, and what it does is uncertain. The CDR3 totals 12 residues. The CDR3 reads CAAWDSGWLKIF. The CDR3 DNA follows: TGTGCTGCGTGGGATTCTGGTTGGCTCAAGATATTT.

With regard to this clone: This DNA's translation differs at residue 7 from TCRdb's protein, which comes from a much larger clone; a read error is likely, and the protein shown is translated from the DNA. The V and J genes are TRGV4 and TRGJ1 or TRGJ2. CDR1 and CDR2 (germline): EGSTGY, YDSYTSSV. V shed 1 base and J 4 bases; nucleotides not matched to a gene: 4. The CDR3 extends over 13 amino acids. CDR3 region: CATWDGPYYKKLF. Written as DNA, the CDR3 is TGTGCCACCTGGGATGGCCCGTATTATAAGAAACTCTTT.

The gene calls are TRGV9 and TRGJ1 or TRGJ2. The CDR3 has 13 residues. Germline values: CDR1 GITISATS, CDR2 ISYDGTV (reference sequence). The CDR3 sequence: CACGWGDYYKKLF. CDR3 nucleotides: TGTGCTTGTGGGTGGGGTGATTATTATAAGAAACTCTTT.

This clone was picked up a small number of times. The V gene is TRGV10, the J gene TRGJ1 or TRGJ2. TRGV10 is marked as an open reading frame, function uncertain. J lost 0 bases, V lost 10 bases, and 13 bases had no gene match. The CDR3 loop spans 15 amino acids. The CDR3 loop reads CAALGFGPNYYKKLF. The DNA of the CDR3 is TGTGCTGCGTTGGGATTCGGGCCGAATTATTATAAGAAACTCTTT.

For this clone: A much larger clone is a single base away; this may be a read error. This chain joins TRGV2 and TRGJP1. The germline V gene has CDR1 EGSNGY and CDR2 YDSYNSKV. V shed 1 base, J shed 1 base, and the junction held 6 bases outside the gene matches. This CDR3 is 16 amino acids long. In DNA form, the CDR3 reads TGTGCCACCTGGGACGGCCGGGGTACCACTGGTTGGTTCAAGATATTT. The encoded protein is CATWDGRGTTGWFKIF.

The rearrangement uses TRGV10 and TRGJ1 or TRGJ2. TRGV10 falls under the ORF class, with uncertain function. V trimming: 14 bases; J trimming: 7 bases; junction bases outside the gene matches: 21. This CDR3 is 14 amino acids long. The CDR3 DNA reads TGTGCTTGCGTGGGACCCCCCAGGCACTATAAGAAACTCTTT. Protein sequence: CACVGPPRHYKKLF.

This clone showed up just a few times. A read error is the likely source, as a far larger clone sits one nucleotide away. The sample holds other DNA sequences that translate to the same CDR3. This rearrangement joins TRGV10 to TRGJP1. TRGV10 qualifies as an ORF whose function is uncertain. The CDR3 covers 12 residues. The CDR3 DNA sequence: TGTGCTGCGTGGGATTCTGGCTGGTTCAAGATATTT. It codes for CAAWDSGWFKIF.

On this clone: Since a far larger clone is one base different, this is likely a read error. Other nucleotide sequences in the sample specify the same CDR3. V and J are TRGV9 and TRGJ1 or TRGJ2. The CDR3 has 13 amino acids. Germline-derived CDR1 and CDR2 are GITISATS and ISYDGTV (reference sequence). The CDR3 loop reads CALWEVRPHKKLF. In DNA form, the CDR3 reads TGTGCTTTGTGGGAGGTGCGCCCCCATAAGAAACTCTTT.

Of note for this clone: It may be a read error: a sequence one base away is much more abundant. CDR3 region: CATWGRRKPRRKLF. CDR3 coding DNA: TGTGCCACCTGGGGCAGGAGAAAGCCCAGGCGGAAACTCTTT. The chain is built from TRGV3 and TRGJ1 or TRGJ2. The CDR3 covers 14 residues. CDR1 is VTNTFY and CDR2 is YDVSTARD in the germline V gene (reference sequence).

This clone has a handful of counts. The protein TCRdb lists belongs to a much larger clone and differs from this DNA's translation at residue 7, which points to a read error; the protein shown is made from the DNA. The chain combines TRGV2 with TRGJP2. The germline CDR1 and CDR2 sequences are EGSNGY and YDSYNSKV. The CDR3 spans 17 residues. Trimming at V came to 0 bases and at J to 0 bases, leaving 7 bases not matched to a gene. DNA of the CDR3: TGTGCCACCTGGGACGGGCGAGGGGATAGTAGTGATTGGATCAAGACGTTT. Translating it yields CATWDGRGDSSDWIKTF.

This clone is judged hyperexpanded. This chain connects TRGV3 to TRGJ1 or TRGJ2. The CDR3 has 15 amino acids. Germline CDR1 VTNTFY, CDR2 YDVSTARD (reference sequence). Unmatched junction bases numbered 7, after V lost 2 bases and J lost 0 bases. CDR3 nucleotides: TGTGCCACCTGGGACAAACTAGAGAATTATTATAAGAAACTCTTT. This gives the protein CATWDKLENYYKKLF.

This chain joins TRGV9 and TRGJ1 or TRGJ2. V shed 5 bases, J shed 3 bases, and the junction held 7 bases outside the gene matches. CDR1 is GITISATS, CDR2 ISYDGTV, per germline (reference sequence). The CDR3 contains 13 residues. CDR3 sequence (DNA): TGTGCCTTGTGGGGGCGAAGTTATTATAAGAAACTCTTT. Its translation is CALWGRSYYKKLF.

The gene calls are TRGV9 and TRGJP1. Trimming cost V 6 bases and J 3 bases; bases outside gene matches: 1. There are 12 residues in the CDR3. CDR1 and CDR2 from the germline V gene are GITISATS and ISYDGTV (reference sequence). DNA of the CDR3: TGTGCCTTGTGGTCCACTGGTTGGTTCAAGATATTT. This codes for CALWSTGWFKIF.

V gene TRGV10 combines with J gene TRGJ1 or TRGJ2. TRGV10 counts as an open reading frame of uncertain function. V was pared by 10 bases and J by 7 bases, with 5 bases of the junction left unmatched. The CDR3 is 10 residues long. CDR3 DNA sequence: TGTGCTGCGTTGGCCTATAAGAAACTCTTT. This codes for CAALAYKKLF.

With respect to this clone: A far larger clone is one nucleotide away, so this likely arose from a read error. Other DNA sequences within the sample encode an identical CDR3. The chain carries TRGV2 and TRGJP2. V shed 0 bases and J 2 bases; nucleotides not matched to a gene: 9. This CDR3 comprises 17 residues. Germline V lookup: CDR1 EGSNGY, CDR2 YDSYNSKV. This CDR3 reads CATWDGQGDSSDWIKTF. The CDR3 DNA reads TGTGCCACCTGGGACGGGCAAGGGGACAGTAGTGATTGGATCAAGACGTTT.

This clone is hyperexpanded in the sample. V is TRGV2 and J is TRGJ1 or TRGJ2. The V gene's germline CDR1 is EGSNGY and CDR2 YDSYNSKV. The junction had 3 bases not matched to a gene; V was cut back by 1 base and J by 0 bases. This CDR3 has 14 residues. This CDR3 is CATWDGSNYYKKLF. DNA of the CDR3: TGTGCCACCTGGGACGGTTCGAATTATTATAAGAAACTCTTT.